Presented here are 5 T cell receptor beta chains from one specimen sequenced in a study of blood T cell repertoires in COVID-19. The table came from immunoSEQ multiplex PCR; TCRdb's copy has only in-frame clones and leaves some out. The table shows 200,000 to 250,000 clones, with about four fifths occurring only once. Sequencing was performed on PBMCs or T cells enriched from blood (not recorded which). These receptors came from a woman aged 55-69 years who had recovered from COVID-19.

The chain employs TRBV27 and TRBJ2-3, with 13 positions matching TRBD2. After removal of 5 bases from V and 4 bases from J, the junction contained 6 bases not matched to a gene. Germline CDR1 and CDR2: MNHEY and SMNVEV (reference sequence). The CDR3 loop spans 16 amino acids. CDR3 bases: TGTGCCAGCAGTAAAGAAGGACTAGCGGGGGCAGATACGCAGTATTTT. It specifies CASSKEGLAGADTQYF.

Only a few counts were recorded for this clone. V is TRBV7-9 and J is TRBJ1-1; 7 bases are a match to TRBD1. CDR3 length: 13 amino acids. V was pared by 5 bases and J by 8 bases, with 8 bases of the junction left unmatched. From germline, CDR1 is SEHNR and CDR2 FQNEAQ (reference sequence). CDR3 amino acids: CASSPTGLEEAFF. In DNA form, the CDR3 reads TGTGCCAGCAGCCCGACAGGGTTAGAGGAAGCTTTCTTT.

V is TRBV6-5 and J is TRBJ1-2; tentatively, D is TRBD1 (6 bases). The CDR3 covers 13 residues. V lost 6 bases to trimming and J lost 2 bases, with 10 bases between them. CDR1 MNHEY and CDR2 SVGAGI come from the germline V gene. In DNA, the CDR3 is TGTGCCAGCAGATCCCAGGGGAACTATGGCTACACCTTC. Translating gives CASRSQGNYGYTF.

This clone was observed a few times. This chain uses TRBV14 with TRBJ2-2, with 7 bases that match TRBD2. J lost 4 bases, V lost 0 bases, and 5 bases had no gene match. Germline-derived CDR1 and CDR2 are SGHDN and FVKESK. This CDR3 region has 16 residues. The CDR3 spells CASSQDPGGSTGELFF. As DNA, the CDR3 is TGTGCCAGCAGCCAAGATCCGGGCGGGAGCACCGGGGAGCTGTTTTTT.

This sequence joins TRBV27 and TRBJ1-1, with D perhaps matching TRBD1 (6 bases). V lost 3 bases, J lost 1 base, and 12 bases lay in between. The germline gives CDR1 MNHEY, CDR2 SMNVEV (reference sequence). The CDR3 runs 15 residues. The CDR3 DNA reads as TGTGCCAGCAGTTTCGAGGGGGGGAGGAACACTGAAGCTTTCTTT. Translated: CASSFEGGRNTEAFF.